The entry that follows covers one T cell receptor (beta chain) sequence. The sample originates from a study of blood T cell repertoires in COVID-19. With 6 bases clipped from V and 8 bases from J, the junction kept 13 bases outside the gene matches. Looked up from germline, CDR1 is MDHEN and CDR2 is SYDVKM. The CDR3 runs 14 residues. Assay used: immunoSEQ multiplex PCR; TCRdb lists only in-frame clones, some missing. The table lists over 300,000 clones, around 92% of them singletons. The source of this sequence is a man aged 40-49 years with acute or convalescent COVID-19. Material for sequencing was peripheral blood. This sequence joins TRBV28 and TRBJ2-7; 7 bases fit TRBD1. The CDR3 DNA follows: TGTGCCAGCAGGTCCCCTCGGGACAGTGGCAAGCAGTACTTC. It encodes CASRSPRDSGKQYF.